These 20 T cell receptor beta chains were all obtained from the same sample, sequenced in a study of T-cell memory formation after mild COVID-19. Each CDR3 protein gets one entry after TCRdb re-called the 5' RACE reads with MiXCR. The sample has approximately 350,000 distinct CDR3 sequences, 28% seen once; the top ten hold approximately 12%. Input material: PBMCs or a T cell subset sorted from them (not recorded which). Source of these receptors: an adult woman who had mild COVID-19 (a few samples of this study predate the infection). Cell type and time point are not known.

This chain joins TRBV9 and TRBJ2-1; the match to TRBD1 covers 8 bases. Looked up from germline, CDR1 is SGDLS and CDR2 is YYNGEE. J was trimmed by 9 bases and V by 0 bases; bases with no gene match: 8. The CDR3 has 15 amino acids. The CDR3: CASSVVAAGGSEQFF. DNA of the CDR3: TGTGCCAGCAGCGTAGTGGCGGCAGGGGGCAGTGAGCAGTTCTTC.

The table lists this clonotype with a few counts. The chain's CDR3 is CASSLSGSAGSYNEQFF. The CDR3 DNA sequence: TGCGCCAGCAGCTTGTCTGGATCAGCGGGAAGTTACAATGAGCAGTTCTTC. J is TRBJ2-1 and V is TRBV5-1; 7 bases align to TRBD2. Germline values: CDR1 SGHRS, CDR2 YFSETQ. Unmatched junction bases numbered 11, after V lost 1 base and J lost 4 bases. This CDR3 has 17 residues.

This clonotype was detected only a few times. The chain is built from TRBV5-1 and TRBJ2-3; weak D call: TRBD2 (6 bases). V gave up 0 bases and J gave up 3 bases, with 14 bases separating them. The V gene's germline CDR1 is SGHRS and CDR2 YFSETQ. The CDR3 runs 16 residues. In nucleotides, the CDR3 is TGCGCCAGCAGCTTGGATGGGGGAGGCGCGACAGATACGCAGTATTTT. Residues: CASSLDGGGATDTQYF.

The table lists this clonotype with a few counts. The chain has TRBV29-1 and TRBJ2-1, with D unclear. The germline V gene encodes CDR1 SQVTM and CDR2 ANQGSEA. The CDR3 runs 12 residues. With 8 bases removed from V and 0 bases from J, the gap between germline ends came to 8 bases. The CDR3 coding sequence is TGCAGCTTCCGAATCTCCTACAATGAGCAGTTCTTC. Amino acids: CSFRISYNEQFF.

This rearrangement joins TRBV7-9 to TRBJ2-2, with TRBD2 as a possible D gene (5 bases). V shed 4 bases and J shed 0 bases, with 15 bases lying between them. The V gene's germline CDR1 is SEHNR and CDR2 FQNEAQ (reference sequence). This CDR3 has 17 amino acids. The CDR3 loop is CASSWTEVTANTGELFF. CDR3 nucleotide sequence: TGTGCCAGCAGCTGGACGGAGGTGACGGCGAACACCGGGGAGCTGTTTTTT.

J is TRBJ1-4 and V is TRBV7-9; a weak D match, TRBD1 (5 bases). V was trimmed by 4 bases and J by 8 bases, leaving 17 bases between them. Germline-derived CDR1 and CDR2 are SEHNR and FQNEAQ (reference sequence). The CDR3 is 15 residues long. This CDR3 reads CASSSSGAAREKLFF. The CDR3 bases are TGTGCCAGCAGCTCCTCCGGGGCCGCGAGGGAAAAACTGTTTTTT. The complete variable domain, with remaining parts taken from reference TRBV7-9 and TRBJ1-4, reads DTGVSQNPRHKITKRGQNVTFRCDPISEHNRLYWYRQTLGQGPEFLTYFQNEAQLEKSRLLSDRFSAERPKGSFSTLEIQRTEQGDSAMYLCASSSSGAAREKLFFGSGTQLSVL.

The CDR3 DNA follows: TGTGCCAGCAGTTTTGGGAGGACATACAATGAGCAGTTCTTC. Amino acid sequence: CASSFGRTYNEQFF. The gene calls are TRBV12-3 or TRBV12-4 and TRBJ2-1; perhaps TRBD2 as D (6 bases). This CDR3 is built from 14 residues. V lost 3 bases and J 4 bases, leaving 10 bases between the germline ends.

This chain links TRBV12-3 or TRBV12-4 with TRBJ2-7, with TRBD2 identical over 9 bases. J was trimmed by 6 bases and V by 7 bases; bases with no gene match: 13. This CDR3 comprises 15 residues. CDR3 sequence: CASTSWTSAGGEQYF. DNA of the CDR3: TGTGCCAGCACCTCGTGGACTAGCGCCGGAGGCGAGCAGTACTTC.

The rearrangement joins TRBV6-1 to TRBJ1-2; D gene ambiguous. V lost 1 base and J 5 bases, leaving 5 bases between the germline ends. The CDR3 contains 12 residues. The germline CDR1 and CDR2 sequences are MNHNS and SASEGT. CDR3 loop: CASSEGLYGYTF. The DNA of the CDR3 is TGTGCCAGCAGTGAAGGACTGTATGGCTACACCTTC.

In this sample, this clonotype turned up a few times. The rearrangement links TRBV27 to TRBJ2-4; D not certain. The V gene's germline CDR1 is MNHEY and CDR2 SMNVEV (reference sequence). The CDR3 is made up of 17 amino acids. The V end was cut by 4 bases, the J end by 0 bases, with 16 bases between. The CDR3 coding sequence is TGTGCCAGCAGTTCCTCAAGGTTGAGCCTAGCCAAAAACATTCAGTACTTC. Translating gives CASSSSRLSLAKNIQYF.

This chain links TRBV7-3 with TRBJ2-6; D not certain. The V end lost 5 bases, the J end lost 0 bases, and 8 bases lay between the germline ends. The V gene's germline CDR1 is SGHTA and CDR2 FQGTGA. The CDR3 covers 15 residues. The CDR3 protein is CASSLTTSGANVLTF. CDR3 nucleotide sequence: TGTGCCAGCAGCCTTACAACCTCTGGGGCCAACGTCCTGACTTTC. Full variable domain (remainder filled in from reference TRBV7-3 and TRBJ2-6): GAGVSQTPSNKVTEKGKYVELRCDPISGHTALYWYRQSLGQGPEFLIYFQGTGAADDSGLPNDRFFAVRPEGSVSTLKIQRTERGDSAVYLCASSLTTSGANVLTFGAGSRLTVL.

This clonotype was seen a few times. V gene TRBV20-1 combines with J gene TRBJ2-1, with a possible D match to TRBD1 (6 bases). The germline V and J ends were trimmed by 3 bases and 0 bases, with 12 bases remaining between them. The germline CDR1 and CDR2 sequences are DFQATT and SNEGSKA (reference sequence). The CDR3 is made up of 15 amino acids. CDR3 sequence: CSASGTSSSYNEQFF. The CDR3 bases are TGCAGTGCTAGCGGGACATCCAGCTCCTACAATGAGCAGTTCTTC.

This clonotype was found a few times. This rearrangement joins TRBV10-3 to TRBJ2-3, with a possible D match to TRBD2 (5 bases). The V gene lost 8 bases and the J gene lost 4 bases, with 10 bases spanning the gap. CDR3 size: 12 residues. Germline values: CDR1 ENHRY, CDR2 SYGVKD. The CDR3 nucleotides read TGTGCCATCGGGAGTGATCCAGATACGCAGTATTTT. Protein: CAIGSDPDTQYF.

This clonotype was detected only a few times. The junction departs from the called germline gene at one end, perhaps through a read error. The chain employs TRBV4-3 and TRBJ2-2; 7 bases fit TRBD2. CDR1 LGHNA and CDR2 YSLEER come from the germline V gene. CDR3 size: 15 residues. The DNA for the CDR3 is TGCGCCAGCAGGCAAGCCAGCGGGGACACCGGGGAGCTGTTTTTT. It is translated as CASRQASGDTGELFF.

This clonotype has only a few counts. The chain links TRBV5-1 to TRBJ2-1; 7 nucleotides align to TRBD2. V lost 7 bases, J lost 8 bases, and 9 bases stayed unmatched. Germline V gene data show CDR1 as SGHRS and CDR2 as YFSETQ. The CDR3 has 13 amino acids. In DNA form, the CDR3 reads TGCGCCAGCGTCTCGGGGGGTGGACATGAGCAGTTCTTC. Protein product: CASVSGGGHEQFF.

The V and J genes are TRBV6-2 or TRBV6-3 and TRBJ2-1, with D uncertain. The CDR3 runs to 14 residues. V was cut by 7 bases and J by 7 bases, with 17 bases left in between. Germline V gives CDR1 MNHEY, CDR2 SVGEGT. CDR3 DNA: TGTGCCAGCACAACTCTCCTCTTCTCAAATGAGCAGTTCTTC. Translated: CASTTLLFSNEQFF.

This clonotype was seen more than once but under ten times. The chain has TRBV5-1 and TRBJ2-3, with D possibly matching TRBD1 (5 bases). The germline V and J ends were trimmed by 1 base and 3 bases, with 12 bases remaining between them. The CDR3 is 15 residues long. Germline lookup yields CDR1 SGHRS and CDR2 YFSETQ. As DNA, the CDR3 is TGCGCCAGCAGCTTGATGACAGATAATACAGATACGCAGTATTTT. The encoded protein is CASSLMTDNTDTQYF.

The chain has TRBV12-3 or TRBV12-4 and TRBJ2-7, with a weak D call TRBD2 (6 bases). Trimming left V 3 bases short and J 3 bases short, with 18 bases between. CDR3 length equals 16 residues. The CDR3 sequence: CASSFSLGDWDYEQYF. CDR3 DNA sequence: TGTGCCAGCAGTTTTTCACTTGGGGACTGGGACTACGAGCAGTACTTC.

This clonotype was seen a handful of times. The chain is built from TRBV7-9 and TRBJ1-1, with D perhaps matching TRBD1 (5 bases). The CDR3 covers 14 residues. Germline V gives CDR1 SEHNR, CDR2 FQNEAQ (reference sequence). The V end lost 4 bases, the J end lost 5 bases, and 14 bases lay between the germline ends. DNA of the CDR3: TGTGCCAGCAGCTCGCAGGGAGGTGGGACTGAAGCTTTCTTT. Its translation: CASSSQGGGTEAFF.

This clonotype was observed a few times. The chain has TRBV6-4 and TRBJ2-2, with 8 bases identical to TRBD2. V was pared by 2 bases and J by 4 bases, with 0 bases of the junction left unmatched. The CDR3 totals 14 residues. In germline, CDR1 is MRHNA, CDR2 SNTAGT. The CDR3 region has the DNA TGTGCCAGCAGTGACGGGACTAGCACCGGGGAGCTGTTTTTT. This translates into CASSDGTSTGELFF.